These 10 T cell receptor beta chains originate from one sample sequenced in a study of blood T cell repertoires in COVID-19. The protocol was immunoSEQ multiplex PCR, while the TCRdb copy is restricted to in-frame clones and leaves out a portion. In the table there are roughly 150,000 clones, around 87% of which are singletons. Sample: peripheral blood. Receptors originate from a woman of 80 years or more with COVID-19, enrolled during active disease.

The rearrangement links TRBV5-4 to TRBJ2-4; D may be TRBD2 (6 bases). Trimming shortened V by 2 bases and J by 6 bases, and 12 bases separated the two germline ends. The germline gives CDR1 SGHNT, CDR2 YYREEE (reference sequence). The CDR3 consists of 14 residues. CDR3 nucleotide sequence: TGTGCCAGCAGCTTCGCGGGGTTTGGAAACATTCAGTACTTC. Protein: CASSFAGFGNIQYF.

This clone was seen just once. CDR3 nucleotides: TGCGCCAGCAGCTTGGAAGGAGCGGGACCCCCAGAGACCCAGTACTTC. Translated: CASSLEGAGPPETQYF. V is TRBV5-1 and J is TRBJ2-5; 7 bases fit TRBD2. The trim removed 0 bases at V and 4 bases at J, leaving 9 bases unmatched. Germline V gene lookup returns CDR1 SGHRS and CDR2 YFSETQ. This CDR3 region has 16 residues.

The chain joins TRBV27 to TRBJ2-5; the match to TRBD1 covers 10 bases. The CDR3 spans 15 residues. The germline gives CDR1 MNHEY, CDR2 SMNVEV (reference sequence). The trim removed 6 bases at V and 2 bases at J, leaving 6 bases unmatched. CDR3 amino acids: CASRSGQGGQETQYF. The CDR3 nucleotides are TGTGCCAGCAGGTCTGGACAGGGGGGTCAAGAGACCCAGTACTTC.

The chain joins TRBV28 to TRBJ2-7; 7 nucleotides line up with TRBD1. Germline V gives CDR1 MDHEN, CDR2 SYDVKM. With 8 bases clipped from V and 2 bases from J, the junction kept 15 bases outside the gene matches. This CDR3 is built from 16 residues. CDR3 in amino acids: CASFFATGSAPYEQYF. The CDR3 DNA reads as TGTGCCAGCTTTTTCGCGACAGGGTCGGCCCCCTACGAGCAGTACTTC.

The V gene is TRBV2, the J gene TRBJ2-5; TRBD2 matches at 7 bases. Germline CDR1 SNHLY, CDR2 FYNNEI. The CDR3 runs 16 residues. V shed 6 bases and J 4 bases; nucleotides not matched to a gene: 14. DNA of the CDR3: TGTGCCAGCAGCGGGCTCCGCGGGAGCGAGGGAGAGACCCAGTACTTC. Its protein product is CASSGLRGSEGETQYF.

The chain joins TRBV28 to TRBJ2-7; TRBD1 matches 7 bases. J gave up 6 bases and V 4 bases, and 9 bases lay outside the gene matches. Per the germline V gene, CDR1 is MDHEN and CDR2 is SYDVKM. This CDR3 region has 14 residues. CDR3 loop: CASSSPGRQGEQYF. In DNA form, the CDR3 reads TGTGCCAGCAGTTCCCCCGGGCGACAGGGCGAGCAGTACTTC.

The rearrangement links TRBV6-2 or TRBV6-3 to TRBJ2-1, with TRBD2 identical over 8 bases. V gave up 3 bases and J gave up 4 bases; unmatched junction bases: 5. The V gene's germline CDR1 is MNHEY and CDR2 SVGEGT. The CDR3 has 15 residues. CDR3 residues: CASSYLSGAYNEQFF. The CDR3 nucleotides are TGTGCCAGCAGTTATCTTAGCGGGGCTTACAATGAGCAGTTCTTC.

This chain links TRBV6-1 with TRBJ2-3; the D is unclear. V was trimmed by 1 base and J by 2 bases, leaving 13 bases between them. Germline-derived CDR1 and CDR2 are MNHNS and SASEGT. CDR3 length equals 16 residues. Here the CDR3 reads CASSEGFSTFTDTQYF. DNA of the CDR3: TGTGCCAGCAGTGAAGGTTTCTCGACATTCACAGATACGCAGTATTTT.

This clone was recorded only once. The rearrangement joins TRBV7-6 to TRBJ2-5, with D unclear. Per germline, CDR1 SGHVS and CDR2 FNYEAQ. Between the trimmed V and J ends, which lost 0 bases and 5 bases, there was a span of 13 bases. This CDR3 is 15 amino acids long. CDR3 nucleotides: TGTGCCAGCAGCTTAGCAGGTCAAATCGGGGAGACCCAGTACTTC. It translates to CASSLAGQIGETQYF.

The chain uses TRBV29-1 and TRBJ2-1; 13 bases agree with TRBD2. Germline lookup yields CDR1 SQVTM and CDR2 ANQGSEA. This CDR3 region has 14 residues. Trimming at V came to 7 bases and at J to 0 bases, leaving 0 bases not matched to a gene. The CDR3 region has the DNA TGCAGCGGGACTAGCGGGAGCTCCTACAATGAGCAGTTCTTC. Protein: CSGTSGSSYNEQFF.